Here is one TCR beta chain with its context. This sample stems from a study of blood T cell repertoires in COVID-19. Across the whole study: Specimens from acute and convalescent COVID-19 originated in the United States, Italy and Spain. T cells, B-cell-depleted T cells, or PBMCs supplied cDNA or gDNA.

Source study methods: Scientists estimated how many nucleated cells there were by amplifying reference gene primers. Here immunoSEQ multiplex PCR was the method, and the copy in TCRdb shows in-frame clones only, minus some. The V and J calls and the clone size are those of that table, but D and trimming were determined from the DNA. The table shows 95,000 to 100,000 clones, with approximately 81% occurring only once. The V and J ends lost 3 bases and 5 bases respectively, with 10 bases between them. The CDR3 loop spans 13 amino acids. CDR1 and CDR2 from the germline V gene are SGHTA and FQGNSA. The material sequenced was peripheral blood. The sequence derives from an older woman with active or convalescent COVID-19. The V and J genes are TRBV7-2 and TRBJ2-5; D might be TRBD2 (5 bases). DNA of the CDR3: TGTGCCAGCAGCTTCGGGGTCGGGGAGACCCAGTACTTC. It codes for CASSFGVGETQYF.